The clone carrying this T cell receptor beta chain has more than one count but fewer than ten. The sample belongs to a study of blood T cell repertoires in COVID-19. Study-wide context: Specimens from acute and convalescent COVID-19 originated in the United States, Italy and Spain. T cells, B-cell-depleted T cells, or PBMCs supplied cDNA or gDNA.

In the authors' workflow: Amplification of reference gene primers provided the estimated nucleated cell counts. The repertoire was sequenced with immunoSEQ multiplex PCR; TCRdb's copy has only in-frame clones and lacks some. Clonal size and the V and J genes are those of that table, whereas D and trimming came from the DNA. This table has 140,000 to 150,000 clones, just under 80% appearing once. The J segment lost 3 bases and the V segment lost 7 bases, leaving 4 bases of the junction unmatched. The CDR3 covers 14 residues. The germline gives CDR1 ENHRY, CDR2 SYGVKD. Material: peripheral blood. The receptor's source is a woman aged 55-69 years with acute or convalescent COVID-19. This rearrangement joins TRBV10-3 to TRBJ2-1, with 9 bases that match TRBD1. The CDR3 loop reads CAITPTGGYNEQFF. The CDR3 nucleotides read TGTGCCATCACCCCGACAGGGGGCTACAATGAGCAGTTCTTC.